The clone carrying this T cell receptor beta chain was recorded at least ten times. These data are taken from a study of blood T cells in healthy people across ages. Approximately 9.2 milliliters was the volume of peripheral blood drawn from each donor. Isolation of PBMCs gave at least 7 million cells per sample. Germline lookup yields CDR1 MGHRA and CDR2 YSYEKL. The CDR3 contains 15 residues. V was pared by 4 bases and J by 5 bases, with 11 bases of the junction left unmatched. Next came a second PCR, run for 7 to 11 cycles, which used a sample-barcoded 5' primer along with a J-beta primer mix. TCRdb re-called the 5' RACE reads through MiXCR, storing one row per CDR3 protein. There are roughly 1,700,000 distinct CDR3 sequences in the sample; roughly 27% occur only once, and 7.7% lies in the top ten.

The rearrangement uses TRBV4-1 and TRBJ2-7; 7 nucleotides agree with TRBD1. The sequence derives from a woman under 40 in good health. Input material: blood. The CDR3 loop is CASSPNRQGRNEQYF. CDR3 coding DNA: TGCGCCAGCAGCCCGAATAGACAGGGCAGGAACGAGCAGTACTTC.